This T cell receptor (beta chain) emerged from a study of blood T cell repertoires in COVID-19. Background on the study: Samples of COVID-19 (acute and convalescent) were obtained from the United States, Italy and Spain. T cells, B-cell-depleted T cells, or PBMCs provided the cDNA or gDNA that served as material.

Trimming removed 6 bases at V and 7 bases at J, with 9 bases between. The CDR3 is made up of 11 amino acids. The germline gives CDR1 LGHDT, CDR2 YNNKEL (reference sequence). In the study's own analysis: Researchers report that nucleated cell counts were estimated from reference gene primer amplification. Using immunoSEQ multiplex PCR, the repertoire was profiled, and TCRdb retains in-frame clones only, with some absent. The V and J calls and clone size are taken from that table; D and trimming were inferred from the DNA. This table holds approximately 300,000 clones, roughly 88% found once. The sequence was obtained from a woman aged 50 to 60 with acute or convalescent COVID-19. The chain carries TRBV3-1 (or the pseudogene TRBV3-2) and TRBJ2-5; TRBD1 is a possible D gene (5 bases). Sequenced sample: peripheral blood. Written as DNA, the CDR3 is TGTGCCAGCAGTTCCCAGGGGACCCAGTACTTC. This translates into CASSSQGTQYF.